This TCR beta chain was retrieved from a study of T cells expressing NK-cell markers. About the research overall: Sequencing covered eight donors, seven HCMV-seropositive and one seronegative. Whole-study findings and limits: In a group of 5 or 6 donors, dominant NKG2C+ clonotypes represented roughly 1.0-7.5% of CD8+ T cells. Once again these clonotypes came out on top in the CD3+CD56-NKG2C+ fraction of four donors.

What made the TCR beta cDNA was 5'RACE template switching with UMIs. TCRdb reprocessed the 5' RACE reads, with one entry per CDR3 protein and no DNA. This sample's table has about 400,000 distinct CDR3 sequences. With respect to this clonotype: What it binds is not known.

The CDR3 is made up of 15 amino acids. The germline V gene encodes CDR1 SEHNR and CDR2 FQNEAQ (reference sequence). The sequence was collected from a woman aged 45-65 years in good health. This sequence joins TRBV7-9 and TRBJ1-2; the D gene TCRdb calls, TRBD1, cannot be checked with no DNA. The sequencing input was blood T cells: a sorted CD56 or NKG2C T cell subset, CD4+ or CD8+ T cells, or bulk PBMC T cells (not recorded which). The CDR3 protein is CASSFGQGGDYGYTF.